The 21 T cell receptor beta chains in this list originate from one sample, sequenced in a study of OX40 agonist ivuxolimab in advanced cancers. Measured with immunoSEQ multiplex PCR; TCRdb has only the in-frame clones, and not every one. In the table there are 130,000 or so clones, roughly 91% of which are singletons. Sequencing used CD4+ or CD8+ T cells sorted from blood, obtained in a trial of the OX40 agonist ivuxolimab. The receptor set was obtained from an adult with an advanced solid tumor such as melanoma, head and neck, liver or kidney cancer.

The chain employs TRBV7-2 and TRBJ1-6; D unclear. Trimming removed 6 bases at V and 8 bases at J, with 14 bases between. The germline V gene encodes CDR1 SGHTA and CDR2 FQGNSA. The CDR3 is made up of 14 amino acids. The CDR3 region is CASSKPTKDSPLHF. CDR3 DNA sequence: TGTGCCAGCAGTAAACCTACAAAGGATTCACCCCTCCACTTT. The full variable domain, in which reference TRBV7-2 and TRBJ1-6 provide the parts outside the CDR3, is GAGVSQSPSNKVTEKGKDVELRCDPISGHTALYWYRQSLGQGLEFLIYFQGNSAPDKSGLPSDRFSAERTGGSVSTLTIQRTQQEDSAVYLCASSKPTKDSPLHFGNGTRLTVT.

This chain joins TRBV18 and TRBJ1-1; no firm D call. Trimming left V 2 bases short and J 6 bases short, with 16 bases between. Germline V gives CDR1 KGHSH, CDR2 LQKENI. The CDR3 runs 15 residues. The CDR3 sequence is CASSPSLGAGPEAFF. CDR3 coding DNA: TGTGCCAGCTCACCATCGCTGGGCGCTGGCCCTGAAGCTTTCTTT.

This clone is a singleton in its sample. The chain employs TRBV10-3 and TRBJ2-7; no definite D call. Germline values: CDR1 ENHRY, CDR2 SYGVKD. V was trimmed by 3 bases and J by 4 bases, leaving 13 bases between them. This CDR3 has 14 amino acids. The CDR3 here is CAISDDGVSYEQYF. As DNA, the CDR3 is TGTGCCATCAGTGATGATGGGGTCTCGTACGAGCAGTACTTC.

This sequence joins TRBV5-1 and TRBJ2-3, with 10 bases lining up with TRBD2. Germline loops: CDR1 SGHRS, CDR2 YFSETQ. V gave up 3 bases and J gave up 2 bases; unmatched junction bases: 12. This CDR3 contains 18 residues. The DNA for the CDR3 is TGCGCCAGCAGCTCCCTAGGGAGAGCGGGGGGGTCCACAGATACGCAGTATTTT. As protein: CASSSLGRAGGSTDTQYF.

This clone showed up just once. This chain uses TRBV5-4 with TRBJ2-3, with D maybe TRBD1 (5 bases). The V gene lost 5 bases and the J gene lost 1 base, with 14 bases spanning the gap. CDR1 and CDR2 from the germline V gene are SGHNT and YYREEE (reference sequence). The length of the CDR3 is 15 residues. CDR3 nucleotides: TGTGCCAGCAGTCCAGGGTCTTCGGGCACAGATACGCAGTATTTT. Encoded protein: CASSPGSSGTDTQYF. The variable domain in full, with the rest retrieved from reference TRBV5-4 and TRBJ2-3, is ETGVTQSPTHLIKTRGQQVTLRCSSQSGHNTVSWYQQALGQGPQFIFQYYREEENGRGNFPPRFSGLQFPNYSSELNVNALELDDSALYLCASSPGSSGTDTQYFGPGTRLTVL.

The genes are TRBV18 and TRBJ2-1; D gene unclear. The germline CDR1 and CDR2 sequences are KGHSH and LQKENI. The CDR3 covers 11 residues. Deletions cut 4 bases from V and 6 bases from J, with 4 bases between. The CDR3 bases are TGTGCCAGCTCACGGGCCAATGAGCAGTTCTTC. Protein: CASSRANEQFF.

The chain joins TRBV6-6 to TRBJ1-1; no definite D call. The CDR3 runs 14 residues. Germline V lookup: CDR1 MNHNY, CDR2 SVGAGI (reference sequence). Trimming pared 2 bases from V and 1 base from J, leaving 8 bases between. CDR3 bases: TGTGCCAGCAGTTACAGCTTCGAGAACACTGAAGCTTTCTTT. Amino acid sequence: CASSYSFENTEAFF.

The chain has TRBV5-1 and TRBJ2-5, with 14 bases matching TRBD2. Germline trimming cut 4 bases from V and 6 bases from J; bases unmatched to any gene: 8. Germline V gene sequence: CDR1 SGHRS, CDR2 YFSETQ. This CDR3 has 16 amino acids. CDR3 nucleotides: TGCGCCAGCAGCAATCCCGGGACTAGCGGGAGTCAGACCCAGTACTTC. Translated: CASSNPGTSGSQTQYF.

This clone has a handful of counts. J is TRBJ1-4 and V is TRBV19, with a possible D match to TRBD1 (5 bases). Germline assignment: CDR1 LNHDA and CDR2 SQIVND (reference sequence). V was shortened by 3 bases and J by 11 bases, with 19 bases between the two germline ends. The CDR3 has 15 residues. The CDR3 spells CASSISSRQGGKLFF. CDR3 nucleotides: TGTGCCAGTAGTATCTCATCGAGGCAGGGAGGGAAACTGTTTTTT.

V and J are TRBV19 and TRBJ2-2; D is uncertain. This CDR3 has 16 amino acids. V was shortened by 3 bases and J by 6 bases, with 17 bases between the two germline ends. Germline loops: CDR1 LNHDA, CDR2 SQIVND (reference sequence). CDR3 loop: CASSMTRLVRAGELFF. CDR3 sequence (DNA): TGTGCCAGTAGTATGACGCGGCTAGTAAGGGCCGGGGAGCTGTTTTTT.

The CDR3 DNA reads as TGTGCCAGCAGCTTAACTAGTAAGAATGAGCAGTTCTTC. Translated: CASSLTSKNEQFF. The chain joins TRBV5-6 to TRBJ2-1; weak D call: TRBD2 (5 bases). Germline loops: CDR1 SGHDT, CDR2 YYEEEE. The CDR3 sequence is 13 residues long. V lost 2 bases and J 7 bases, leaving 10 bases between the germline ends.

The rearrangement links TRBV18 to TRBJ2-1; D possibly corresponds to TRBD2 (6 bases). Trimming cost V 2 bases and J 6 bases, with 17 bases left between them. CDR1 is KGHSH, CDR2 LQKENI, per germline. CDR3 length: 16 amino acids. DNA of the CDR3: TGTGCCAGCTCACCAGGCGACGGGGGATTCGGCAATGAGCAGTTCTTC. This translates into CASSPGDGGFGNEQFF.

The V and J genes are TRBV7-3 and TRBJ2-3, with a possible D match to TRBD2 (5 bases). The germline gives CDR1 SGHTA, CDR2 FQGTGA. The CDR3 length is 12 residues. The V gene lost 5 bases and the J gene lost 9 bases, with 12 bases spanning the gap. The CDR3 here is CASSPGLGTQYF. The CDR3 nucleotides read TGTGCCAGCAGCCCCGGACTCGGGACGCAGTATTTT.

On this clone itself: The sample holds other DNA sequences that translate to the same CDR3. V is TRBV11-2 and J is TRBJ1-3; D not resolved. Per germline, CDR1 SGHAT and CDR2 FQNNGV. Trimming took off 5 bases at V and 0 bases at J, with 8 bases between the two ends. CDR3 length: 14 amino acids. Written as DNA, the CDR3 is TGTGCCAGCAGCCTGGGGAGCTCTGGAAACACCATATATTTT. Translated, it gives CASSLGSSGNTIYF.

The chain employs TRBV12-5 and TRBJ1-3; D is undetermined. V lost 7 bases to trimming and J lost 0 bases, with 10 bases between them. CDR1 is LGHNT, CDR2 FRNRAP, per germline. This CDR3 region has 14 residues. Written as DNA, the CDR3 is TGTGCTAGTGCCGGGCTGCACTCTGGAAACACCATATATTTT. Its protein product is CASAGLHSGNTIYF.

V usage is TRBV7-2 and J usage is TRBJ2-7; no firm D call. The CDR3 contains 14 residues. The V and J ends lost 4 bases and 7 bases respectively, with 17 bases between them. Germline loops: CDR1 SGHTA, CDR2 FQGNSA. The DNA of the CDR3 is TGTGCCAGCAGCTCGCCGCGTGGCGTCGGGGAGCAGTACTTC. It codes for CASSSPRGVGEQYF.

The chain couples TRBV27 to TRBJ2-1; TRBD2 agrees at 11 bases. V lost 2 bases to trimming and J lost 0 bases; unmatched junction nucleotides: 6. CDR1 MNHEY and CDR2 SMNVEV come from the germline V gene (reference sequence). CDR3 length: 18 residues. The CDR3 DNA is TGTGCCAGCAGTTTAGGACTAGCGGGTAAAAGCTCCTACAATGAGCAGTTCTTC. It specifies CASSLGLAGKSSYNEQFF.

CDR3 in DNA: TGTGCCAGCAGTGAAGCAAGCTCGGGGGGCTGGGTCGCTTTCTTT. It translates to CASSEASSGGWVAFF. The gene calls are TRBV2 and TRBJ1-1; D possibly corresponds to TRBD1 (6 bases). This CDR3 region has 15 residues. V lost 0 bases, J lost 11 bases, and 19 bases lay in between. Germline V CDR1 and CDR2: SNHLY, FYNNEI.

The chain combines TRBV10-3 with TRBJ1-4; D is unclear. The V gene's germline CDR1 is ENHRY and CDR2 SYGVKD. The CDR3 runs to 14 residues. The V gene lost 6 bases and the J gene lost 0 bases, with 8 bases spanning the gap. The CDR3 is CAIRAGTTNEKLFF. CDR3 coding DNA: TGTGCCATCAGGGCGGGGACAACTAATGAAAAACTGTTTTTT.

CDR3 residues: CASSPTGTSGEQYF. The CDR3 nucleotides are TGTGCCAGCAGTCCGACCGGGACTTCCGGGGAGCAGTACTTC. The gene calls are TRBV28 and TRBJ2-7; possibly TRBD2 for D (6 bases). Trimming cost V 5 bases and J 7 bases, with 18 bases left between them. The CDR3 has 14 residues. From germline, CDR1 is MDHEN and CDR2 SYDVKM.

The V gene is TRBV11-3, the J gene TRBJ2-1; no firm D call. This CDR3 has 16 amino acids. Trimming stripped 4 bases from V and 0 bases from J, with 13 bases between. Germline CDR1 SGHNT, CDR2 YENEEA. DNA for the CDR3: TGTGCCAGCAGCTCGAGCTTGACCAGCTCCTACAATGAGCAGTTCTTC. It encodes CASSSSLTSSYNEQFF.